These 14 T cell receptor beta chains originate from one sample sequenced in a study of T cells in Graves' hyperthyroidism and ophthalmopathy. RNA transcripts gave rise to amplified TCR beta CDR3 regions. Carried out on the TCR CDR3, a first-round RT-PCR used the HTBI primer set. TCRdb analysed the multiplex PCR reads with MiXCR anew, one entry per CDR3 protein. Of 490,000 or so distinct CDR3 sequences detected, about 16% appear once; the ten largest clones hold approximately 30%. The sample consisted of blood. The receptor set was obtained from a woman in her 30s with Graves' ophthalmopathy.

The chain employs TRBV10-3 and TRBJ2-2; D is possibly TRBD2 (5 bases). The V end was cut by 7 bases, the J end by 0 bases, with 15 bases between. In germline, CDR1 is ENHRY, CDR2 SYGVKD. The length of the CDR3 is 16 residues. CDR3 in DNA: TGTGCCATCACCGAGGGAAGCAGGACGAACACCGGGGAGCTGTTTTTT. As protein: CAITEGSRTNTGELFF.

There are many counts of this clonotype. The chain carries TRBV6-2 or TRBV6-3 and TRBJ2-7, with 10 nucleotides matching TRBD1. CDR3 length equals 15 residues. With V trimmed by 7 bases and J by 3 bases, 9 bases remained unmatched. Germline-derived CDR1 and CDR2 are MNHEY and SVGEGT. CDR3 loop: CASTDRGDRGYEQYF. CDR3 nucleotides: TGTGCCAGCACCGACCGGGGGGACAGGGGCTACGAGCAGTACTTC.

In this sample, this clonotype turned up a few times. In DNA, the CDR3 is TGCGCCAGCAGCCAACAACAGGGACCCTACGAGCAGTACTTC. Translation gives CASSQQQGPYEQYF. This chain uses TRBV4-3 with TRBJ2-7; D perhaps matches TRBD1 (6 bases). With 2 bases removed from V and 2 bases from J, the gap between germline ends came to 10 bases. There are 14 residues in the CDR3. Looked up from germline, CDR1 is LGHNA and CDR2 is YSLEER.

This clonotype was picked up one time. Being one base from a much bigger clone, this may be a read error. The chain joins TRBV3-1 to TRBJ2-7, with TRBD2 as a possible D gene (5 bases). Germline V gene data show CDR1 as LGHDT and CDR2 as YNNKEL (reference sequence). The CDR3 loop spans 14 amino acids. CDR3 sequence (DNA): TGTGCCAGCAGCCAAGATTACGGCGACTACGAGCGGTACTTC. It is translated as CASSQDYGDYERYF.

The chain links TRBV6-1 to TRBJ2-7; 8 bases agree with TRBD1. Germline CDR1 and CDR2: MNHNS and SASEGT. J was trimmed by 5 bases and V by 5 bases; bases with no gene match: 5. This CDR3 is built from 13 residues. Here the CDR3 DNA reads TGTGCCAGCAGTCGGACAGGGTTAGACGAGCAGTACTTC. Translation: CASSRTGLDEQYF.

This clonotype was observed at least ten times. The gene calls are TRBV4-2 and TRBJ2-7, with TRBD1 identical over 9 bases. This CDR3 contains 16 residues. Unmatched junction bases numbered 4, after V lost 0 bases and J lost 1 base. Germline V lookup: CDR1 LGHNA, CDR2 YNFKEQ. CDR3 region: CASSQEQGTGSYEQYF. CDR3 nucleotide sequence: TGTGCCAGCAGCCAAGAACAGGGGACAGGGTCCTACGAGCAGTACTTC.

V gene TRBV15 combines with J gene TRBJ2-1, with D possibly TRBD2 on 5 matching bases. Deletions cut 4 bases from V and 7 bases from J, with 14 bases between. The CDR3 runs to 14 residues. Germline loops: CDR1 LNHNV, CDR2 YYDKDF (reference sequence). The CDR3 protein is CATSISGLANEQFF. The DNA for the CDR3 is TGTGCCACCAGCATTTCAGGACTTGCGAATGAGCAGTTCTTC.

Only a few counts were recorded for this clonotype. The J gene is TRBJ2-1, the V gene TRBV6-1, with D possibly being TRBD2 (6 bases). Looked up from germline, CDR1 is MNHNS and CDR2 is SASEGT. The CDR3 runs to 15 residues. Trimming stripped 6 bases from V and 0 bases from J, with 12 bases between. CDR3: CASRAPGLSYNEQFF. The CDR3 bases are TGTGCCAGCAGGGCTCCGGGACTCTCCTACAATGAGCAGTTCTTC.

In its sample, this clonotype was seen a few times. The chain has TRBV12-3 or TRBV12-4 and TRBJ2-3, with D perhaps TRBD2 (6 bases). V dropped 3 bases and J dropped 0 bases, with 13 bases sitting between them. The CDR3 consists of 16 residues. Written as DNA, the CDR3 is TGTGCCAGCAGTTTGCGGGAACTAGCAAGCACAGATACGCAGTATTTT. Protein product: CASSLRELASTDTQYF.

V gene TRBV25-1 combines with J gene TRBJ2-3; perhaps TRBD2 as D (6 bases). The V gene lost 7 bases and the J gene lost 1 base, with 15 bases spanning the gap. Germline CDR1 is MGHDK and CDR2 is SYGVNS. The CDR3 consists of 15 residues. CDR3 in DNA: TGTGCCAGCACCGAACCGGGGGTAGGCACAGATACGCAGTATTTT. Translating gives CASTEPGVGTDTQYF. The variable domain in full, with the rest retrieved from reference TRBV25-1 and TRBJ2-3, is EADIYQTPRYLVIGTGKKITLECSQTMGHDKMYWYQQDPGMELHLIHYSYGVNSTEKGDLSSESTVSRIRTEHFPLTLESARPSHTSQYLCASTEPGVGTDTQYFGPGTRLTVL.

This clonotype was counted ten times or more. The chain has TRBV7-6 and TRBJ2-1; TRBD2 agrees at 10 bases. The CDR3 contains 14 residues. V shed 4 bases, J shed 7 bases, and the junction held 4 bases outside the gene matches. From germline, CDR1 is SGHVS and CDR2 FNYEAQ. The CDR3 DNA sequence: TGTGCCAGCAGCTCCAGCGGGAGGGGGAATGAGCAGTTCTTC. It translates to CASSSSGRGNEQFF.

This clonotype was detected many times. The DNA of the CDR3 is TGTGCCAGCAGCGTAGTCGAGACAGATACGCAGTATTTT. Residues: CASSVVETDTQYF. The chain links TRBV9 to TRBJ2-3; D remains unclear. V lost 0 bases and J 3 bases, leaving 5 bases between the germline ends. The CDR3 covers 13 residues. Germline V lookup: CDR1 SGDLS, CDR2 YYNGEE.

This sequence joins TRBV7-3 and TRBJ2-3; D is ambiguous. The CDR3 is 13 residues long. Looked up from germline, CDR1 is SGHTA and CDR2 is FQGTGA. Trimming shortened V by 5 bases and J by 0 bases, and 6 bases separated the two germline ends. CDR3 sequence: CASSRSSTDTQYF. The CDR3 nucleotides are TGTGCCAGCAGCCGATCGAGCACAGATACGCAGTATTTT. Combining the CDR3 with reference TRBV7-3 and TRBJ2-3 gives the whole variable domain GAGVSQTPSNKVTEKGKYVELRCDPISGHTALYWYRQSLGQGPEFLIYFQGTGAADDSGLPNDRFFAVRPEGSVSTLKIQRTERGDSAVYLCASSRSSTDTQYFGPGTRLTVL.

The chain couples TRBV7-2 to TRBJ2-1, with 7 positions matching TRBD1. Trimming removed 8 bases from V and 6 bases from J; junction bases left unmatched: 10. The CDR3 runs 14 residues. CDR1 and CDR2 (germline): SGHTA, FQGNSA. This chain's CDR3 is CASRVRAGGNEQFF. Here the CDR3 DNA reads TGTGCCAGCCGCGTCCGGGCAGGGGGCAATGAGCAGTTCTTC. The entire variable domain, with the rest obtained from reference TRBV7-2 and TRBJ2-1, is as follows: GAGVSQSPSNKVTEKGKDVELRCDPISGHTALYWYRQSLGQGLEFLIYFQGNSAPDKSGLPSDRFSAERTGGSVSTLTIQRTQQEDSAVYLCASRVRAGGNEQFFGPGTRLTVL.